This record concerns one T cell receptor (beta chain) sequence. TCRdb called the RT-PCR reads again in MiXCR, with one record for every CDR3 protein. The table includes about 680,000 distinct CDR3 sequences, 14% detected once. Trimming took 4 bases from V and 5 from J, leaving 19 bases between them. CDR3 length: 15 residues. From germline, CDR1 is SGHRS and CDR2 YFSETQ. This TCR was recovered from a female donor in good health, serving as a healthy control. The chain carries TRBV5-1 and TRBJ2-7, with a weak D call TRBD1 (7 bases). The material sequenced was memory CD4+ T cells from blood. CDR3 sequence reads: CASSTGDLSANEQYF. The CDR3 DNA reads TGCGCCAGCAGCACAGGGGACTTAAGTGCCAACGAGCAGTACTTC.